The 16 T cell receptor beta chains listed next were all sequenced from one sample in a study of T cells in Graves' hyperthyroidism and ophthalmopathy. What was amplified from RNA transcripts were TCR beta CDR3 regions. HTBI primers drove first-round RT-PCR of the TCR CDR3. TCRdb analysed the multiplex PCR reads with MiXCR anew, one entry per CDR3 protein. Among about 620,000 distinct CDR3 sequences listed, 15% to 20% were seen once. Sequencing used blood. These receptors were obtained from a woman aged 30 to 39 with Graves' hyperthyroidism.

This clonotype was detected only a few times. V gene TRBV19 combines with J gene TRBJ2-1, with D possibly TRBD2 on 6 matching bases. Trimming removed 10 bases at V and 0 bases at J, with 16 bases between. CDR3 length: 15 amino acids. The germline gives CDR1 LNHDA, CDR2 SQIVND (reference sequence). Written as DNA, the CDR3 is TGTGCCACAATGGGGGACTCCGGCTCCTACAATGAGCAGTTCTTC. Translated: CATMGDSGSYNEQFF.

This clonotype was found a few times. J is TRBJ2-3 and V is TRBV29-1, with D unclear. Germline V gene lookup returns CDR1 SQVTM and CDR2 ANQGSEA. The CDR3 covers 11 residues. V lost 6 bases and J 2 bases, leaving 6 bases between the germline ends. CDR3 protein: CSVPLTDTQYF. Here the CDR3 DNA reads TGCAGCGTACCCCTCACAGATACGCAGTATTTT.

Notes on this clonotype: A much larger clone differs by one base, so this may be a read error. The chain employs TRBV7-9 and TRBJ2-3; 8 bases fit TRBD2. From germline, CDR1 is SEHNR and CDR2 FQNEAQ (reference sequence). There are 15 residues in the CDR3. V shed 5 bases and J 3 bases; nucleotides not matched to a gene: 7. DNA for the CDR3: TGTGCCAGCAGCCTCAAGCGGGAGAAAACAGATACGCAGTATTTT. It encodes CASSLKREKTDTQYF.

This clonotype was counted between two and nine times. The DNA for the CDR3 is TGTGCCAGCAGGTGGGGGGGATCGGGCTACAATGAGCAGTTCTTC. Translation: CASRWGGSGYNEQFF. The chain has TRBV6-1 and TRBJ2-1; 7 nucleotides align to TRBD2. CDR1 is MNHNS and CDR2 is SASEGT in the germline V gene. With 6 bases clipped from V and 3 bases from J, the junction kept 8 bases outside the gene matches. The CDR3 is made up of 15 amino acids.

This clonotype was counted at least ten times. The chain recombines TRBV2 with TRBJ2-5; no reliable D call. This CDR3 is built from 10 residues. The V gene lost 5 bases and the J gene lost 12 bases, with 10 bases spanning the gap. Germline CDR1 and CDR2: SNHLY and FYNNEI. CDR3 sequence reads: CASSIERKYF. In DNA form, the CDR3 reads TGTGCCAGCAGTATCGAGCGCAAGTACTTC. Looking up the rest from reference TRBV2 and TRBJ2-5 gives the full variable domain: EPEVTQTPSHQVTQMGQEVILRCVPISNHLYFYWYRQILGQKVEFLVSFYNNEISEKSEIFDDQFSVERPDGSNFTLKIRSTKLEDSAMYFCASSIERKYFGPGTRLLVL.

There are a few counts of this clonotype. The chain joins TRBV7-9 to TRBJ2-1; a weak D match, TRBD1 (5 bases). Germline CDR1 reads SEHNR; CDR2 reads FQNEAQ (reference sequence). Trimming left V 1 base short and J 3 bases short, with 16 bases between. The CDR3 has 17 amino acids. Here the CDR3 DNA reads TGTGCCAGCAGCTTAGAGCATTGGGGCCCGTACTACAATGAGCAGTTCTTC. This gives the protein CASSLEHWGPYYNEQFF. The full variable domain, its missing parts supplied by reference TRBV7-9 and TRBJ2-1, is DTGVSQNPRHKITKRGQNVTFRCDPISEHNRLYWYRQTLGQGPEFLTYFQNEAQLEKSRLLSDRFSAERPKGSFSTLEIQRTEQGDSAMYLCASSLEHWGPYYNEQFFGPGTRLTVL.

V gene TRBV6-9 combines with J gene TRBJ1-5; TRBD1 might be the D (5 bases). The CDR3 has 15 residues. CDR1 MNHGY and CDR2 SVAAGI come from the germline V gene. V lost 2 bases, J lost 6 bases, and 14 bases lay in between. The CDR3 loop is CASSYVRQNFQPQHF. The CDR3 DNA is TGTGCCAGCAGTTATGTGCGACAGAATTTTCAGCCCCAGCATTTT.

This clonotype was counted ten times or more. The chain couples TRBV2 to TRBJ2-6; D is unresolved. From germline, CDR1 is SNHLY and CDR2 FYNNEI. V shed 4 bases and J shed 2 bases, with 12 bases lying between them. The CDR3 consists of 16 residues. As DNA, the CDR3 is TGTGCCAGCAGTGGACTGCGCCCTGCTGGGGCCAACGTCCTGACTTTC. It codes for CASSGLRPAGANVLTF.

The V call is TRBV20-1, the J call TRBJ1-1; possible D gene TRBD1, 6 bases. The germline CDR1 and CDR2 sequences are DFQATT and SNEGSKA (reference sequence). The CDR3 length is 14 residues. The V and J ends lost 1 base and 3 bases respectively, with 12 bases between them. The CDR3 DNA is TGCAGTGCTAGAGTAGGGGGGTCTGACACTGAAGCTTTCTTT. It yields the protein CSARVGGSDTEAFF.

This clonotype was observed at least ten times. CDR3 sequence reads: CSAKDSSYEQYF. The CDR3 DNA reads as TGCAGCGCTAAGGACAGCTCCTACGAGCAGTACTTC. The chain carries TRBV29-1 and TRBJ2-7, with a possible D match to TRBD1 (6 bases). Germline-derived CDR1 and CDR2 are SQVTM and ANQGSEA. CDR3 length: 12 amino acids. V lost 7 bases and J lost 0, with 10 bases in between.

This clonotype was observed at least ten times. The chain employs TRBV20-1 and TRBJ2-1; D ambiguous. The V gene lost 8 bases and the J gene lost 2 bases, with 13 bases spanning the gap. The CDR3 is 13 residues long. The germline V gene has CDR1 DFQATT and CDR2 SNEGSKA (reference sequence). The CDR3 sequence is CSFPRATYNEQFF. CDR3 DNA: TGCAGTTTCCCCCGGGCGACCTACAATGAGCAGTTCTTC.

The table lists this clonotype with many counts. This sequence joins TRBV28 and TRBJ2-7; D remains unclear. V was trimmed by 10 bases and J by 7 bases, leaving 14 bases between them. Per germline, CDR1 MDHEN and CDR2 SYDVKM. The CDR3 totals 11 residues. The CDR3 spells CATAREWEQYF. Here the CDR3 DNA reads TGTGCCACTGCCCGTGAGTGGGAGCAGTACTTC.

This clonotype has a count of ten or more. The CDR3 region has the DNA TGCAGTGCTAGAGATGGGTCGACCCAAGAGACCCAGTACTTC. Translation: CSARDGSTQETQYF. The V and J genes are TRBV20-1 and TRBJ2-5; the D is unclear. Trimming shortened V by 0 bases and J by 1 base, and 9 bases separated the two germline ends. The length of the CDR3 is 14 residues. CDR1 is DFQATT and CDR2 is SNEGSKA in the germline V gene (reference sequence).

At least ten counts were recorded for this clonotype. The chain couples TRBV20-1 to TRBJ2-7, with D maybe TRBD1 (5 bases). CDR3 length: 13 amino acids. CDR1 DFQATT and CDR2 SNEGSKA come from the germline V gene (reference sequence). V dropped 5 bases and J dropped 3 bases, with 14 bases sitting between them. The CDR3 coding sequence is TGCAGTGCTGGGGTGTTTGACAGCTACGAGCAGTACTTC. As protein: CSAGVFDSYEQYF.

V gene TRBV10-3 combines with J gene TRBJ2-5; 9 bases are a match to TRBD1. This CDR3 contains 14 residues. V trimming: 10 bases; J trimming: 5 bases; junction bases outside the gene matches: 11. The V gene's germline CDR1 is ENHRY and CDR2 SYGVKD. CDR3 sequence (DNA): TGTGCCACAGATACGGGACAGGGTGAGGAGACCCAGTACTTC. The encoded protein is CATDTGQGEETQYF.

This clonotype came up many times. The V gene is TRBV5-1, the J gene TRBJ1-1; maybe TRBD1 (5 bases). The CDR3 is 12 residues long. V lost 0 bases to trimming and J lost 7 bases, with 7 bases between them. Per the germline V gene, CDR1 is SGHRS and CDR2 is YFSETQ. The CDR3: CASSLDGGEAFF. The CDR3 DNA sequence: TGCGCCAGCAGCTTGGACGGGGGTGAAGCTTTCTTT. The entire variable domain, with the rest obtained from reference TRBV5-1 and TRBJ1-1, is as follows: KAGVTQTPRYLIKTRGQQVTLSCSPISGHRSVSWYQQTPGQGLQFLFEYFSETQRNKGNFPGRFSGRQFSNSRSEMNVSTLELGDSALYLCASSLDGGEAFFGQGTRLTVV.